Each of the 21 T cell receptor beta chains below was sequenced from the same sample in a study of human T cells and chemical hapten exposure. TCRdb fed the RACE reads into MiXCR, producing one record per CDR3 protein. The sample contains about 340,000 distinct CDR3 sequences, approximately 6.3% of which appear only once. Time point denoted: patch test 1, 2 weeks after DPC sensitization. Sample treatment: therapeutic diphenylcyclopropenone sensitization with weekly scalp DPC. Sequencing was performed on whole blood, taken in connection with sensitization to the hapten diphenylcyclopropenone (DPC). These receptors were taken from a woman between 18 and 29 years old with alopecia areata. Some clones in this sample may be carry-over from other donors' samples.

This clonotype was observed at least ten times. This rearrangement joins TRBV28 to TRBJ1-3; possibly TRBD1 for D (5 bases). Trimming removed 2 bases from V and 0 bases from J, with 8 bases in between. The CDR3 is 15 amino acids. Germline V CDR1 and CDR2: MDHEN, SYDVKM. As DNA, the CDR3 is TGTGCCAGCAGTTTAAGGGGTCCCTCTGGAAACACCATATATTTT. Residues: CASSLRGPSGNTIYF.

This clonotype was seen a few times. The chain uses TRBV20-1 and TRBJ1-6, with D perhaps matching TRBD1 (6 bases). In germline, CDR1 is DFQATT, CDR2 SNEGSKA (reference sequence). V was shortened by 7 bases and J by 6 bases, with 16 bases between the two germline ends. The CDR3 length is 14 residues. CDR3 sequence reads: CSVIRQAVNSPLHF. The CDR3 bases are TGCAGTGTTATCAGACAGGCGGTTAATTCACCCCTCCACTTT.

V and J are TRBV12-3 or TRBV12-4 and TRBJ2-4; 9 bases align to TRBD1. The ends lost 5 bases at V and 4 bases at J; junction bases unmatched: 6. The CDR3 sequence is 15 residues long. DNA for the CDR3: TGTGCCAGCAGTCCTGCGGGGACAGGGAAAAACATTCAGTACTTC. Translated: CASSPAGTGKNIQYF.

CDR3 DNA: TGTGCCAGCAGCTTAGGACCGACAGGGGCAGCCAAAAACATTCAGTACTTC. It translates to CASSLGPTGAAKNIQYF. The V and J genes are TRBV7-9 and TRBJ2-4, with 8 bases matching TRBD1. Per the germline V gene, CDR1 is SEHNR and CDR2 is FQNEAQ (reference sequence). The CDR3 totals 17 residues. Losses at the gene ends were 1 base for V and 0 bases for J; bases not matched to a gene: 5.

The chain couples TRBV21-1 to TRBJ2-3; TRBD2 is taken as the D call from the table, unchecked against the DNA. TRBV21-1 is noted as a pseudogene. The CDR3 spans 20 residues. The CDR3, as DNA: TGTGCCAGCAGCAAAAATACGGAGCGGTTTAAACCTAGTCCCACAGATACGCAGTATTTT. Its protein is CASSKNTERFKPSPTDTQYF.

V usage is TRBV27 and J usage is TRBJ1-1, with TRBD1 matching 10 bases. The V gene end was trimmed by 5 bases and the J gene end by 0 bases; junction bases not matched to a gene: 9. Germline CDR1 and CDR2: MNHEY and SMNVEV (reference sequence). The CDR3 totals 17 residues. CDR3 in DNA: TGTGCCAGCAGTCCGGGACAGGGGACTCTCCTGAACACTGAAGCTTTCTTT. It translates to CASSPGQGTLLNTEAFF.

This clonotype was recorded at least ten times. The genes are TRBV29-1 and TRBJ1-2; the D is unclear. The V gene's germline CDR1 is SQVTM and CDR2 ANQGSEA. The CDR3 is made up of 14 amino acids. Between the trimmed V and J ends, which lost 7 bases and 4 bases, there was a span of 19 bases. CDR3 sequence reads: CSAILVGGGYGYTF. The CDR3 DNA is TGCAGCGCTATCCTGGTGGGAGGCGGCTATGGCTACACCTTC.

The chain carries TRBV7-2 and TRBJ1-2, with D perhaps TRBD1 (5 bases). Trimming removed 0 bases at V and 4 bases at J, with 12 bases between. The CDR3 has 15 residues. The V gene's germline CDR1 is SGHTA and CDR2 FQGNSA. The CDR3 is CASSLARQPIYGYTF. In DNA form, the CDR3 reads TGTGCCAGCAGCTTAGCGAGACAGCCGATCTATGGCTACACCTTC.

This clonotype turned up a few times. The chain combines TRBV3-1 with TRBJ2-3; no definite D call. The CDR3 covers 16 residues. Germline values: CDR1 LGHDT, CDR2 YNNKEL (reference sequence). V lost 0 bases and J 0 bases, leaving 10 bases between the germline ends. This CDR3 reads CASSQEARPSTDTQYF. The CDR3 DNA is TGTGCCAGCAGCCAAGAAGCCAGACCTAGCACAGATACGCAGTATTTT.

This clonotype was seen more than once but under ten times. The CDR3 sequence is CASTLSRVLTEQYF. The CDR3 coding sequence is TGTGCCAGCACCTTGAGCAGGGTATTAACCGAGCAGTACTTC. The chain combines TRBV12-3 or TRBV12-4 with TRBJ2-7; D is perhaps TRBD1 (5 bases). The CDR3 contains 14 residues. The V end was cut by 7 bases, the J end by 6 bases, with 19 bases between.

V usage is TRBV6-1 and J usage is TRBJ1-6; 7 bases agree with TRBD1. Trimming cost V 7 bases and J 0 bases; bases outside gene matches: 21. This CDR3 has 21 residues. The germline V gene has CDR1 MNHNS and CDR2 SASEGT. Here the CDR3 reads CASTRIRTGTHLSSYNSPLHF. In nucleotides, the CDR3 is TGTGCCAGCACCCGAATCCGGACAGGAACGCACCTGAGCTCCTATAATTCACCCCTCCACTTT.

This chain uses TRBV20-1 with TRBJ2-3; D unclear. The CDR3 runs to 13 residues. Germline V gives CDR1 DFQATT, CDR2 SNEGSKA (reference sequence). V lost 6 bases to trimming and J lost 0 bases, with 10 bases between them. This chain's CDR3 is CSAMLGSTDTQYF. For the CDR3, the DNA is TGCAGTGCCATGCTAGGAAGCACAGATACGCAGTATTTT.

The chain has TRBV9 and TRBJ1-1; the match to TRBD1 covers 7 bases. J was trimmed by 6 bases and V by 5 bases; bases with no gene match: 19. Germline V lookup: CDR1 SGDLS, CDR2 YYNGEE. The CDR3 sequence is 17 residues long. The CDR3 region is CASRGTGVLLVIPEAFF. In DNA, the CDR3 is TGTGCCAGCAGGGGTACAGGGGTTCTTTTGGTGATCCCTGAAGCTTTCTTT. Complete variable domain (other parts from reference TRBV9 and TRBJ1-1): DSGVTQTPKHLITATGQRVTLRCSPRSGDLSVYWYQQSLDQGLQFLIQYYNGEERAKGNILERFSAQQFPDLHSELNLSSLELGDSALYFCASRGTGVLLVIPEAFFGQGTRLTVV.

At least ten counts were recorded for this clonotype. The chain couples TRBV13 to TRBJ2-1; tentatively, D is TRBD2 (6 bases). Germline V lookup: CDR1 PRHDT, CDR2 FYEKMQ (reference sequence). The CDR3 spans 15 residues. V lost 1 base to trimming and J lost 9 bases, with 16 bases between them. CDR3 residues: CASSLDSGGRSEQFF. CDR3 sequence (DNA): TGTGCCAGCAGCTTAGATTCCGGGGGACGGAGTGAGCAGTTCTTC. Full variable domain (remainder filled in from reference TRBV13 and TRBJ2-1): AAGVIQSPRHLIKEKRETATLKCYPIPRHDTVYWYQQGPGQDPQFLISFYEKMQSDKGSIPDRFSAQQFSDYHSELNMSSLELGDSALYFCASSLDSGGRSEQFFGPGTRLTVL.

The J gene is TRBJ2-2, the V gene TRBV6-4; 8 nucleotides align to TRBD1. The CDR3 is 15 amino acids. V shed 5 bases, J shed 2 bases, and the junction held 4 bases outside the gene matches. Germline loops: CDR1 MRHNA, CDR2 SNTAGT. CDR3: CASSSGTGNTGELFF. CDR3 in DNA: TGTGCCAGCAGTTCCGGGACAGGAAACACCGGGGAGCTGTTTTTT.

This clonotype was counted between two and nine times. This sequence joins TRBV28 and TRBJ2-7; TRBD2 might be the D (6 bases). V was shortened by 3 bases and J by 2 bases, with 14 bases between the two germline ends. CDR1 is MDHEN and CDR2 is SYDVKM in the germline V gene. CDR3 length equals 15 residues. CDR3 DNA: TGTGCCAGCAGTTTGGGTTCTGCGGGGACCTACGAGCAGTACTTC. This codes for CASSLGSAGTYEQYF.

This clonotype was recorded at least ten times. This sequence joins TRBV6-2 or TRBV6-3 and TRBJ2-1; D perhaps matches TRBD2 (7 bases). The CDR3 has 14 amino acids. Between the trimmed V and J ends, which lost 1 base and 8 bases, there was a span of 12 bases. The V gene's germline CDR1 is MNHEY and CDR2 SVGEGT. CDR3 loop: CASSYWRGGDEQFF. CDR3 bases: TGTGCCAGCAGTTACTGGAGGGGGGGCGATGAGCAGTTCTTC.

The chain is built from TRBV10-3 and TRBJ1-1; D unclear. The CDR3 runs 15 residues. CDR1 ENHRY and CDR2 SYGVKD come from the germline V gene. V lost 6 bases and J 0 bases, leaving 14 bases between the germline ends. The CDR3 here is CAIRPPRGVNTEAFF. The CDR3 DNA follows: TGTGCCATCAGGCCCCCGCGGGGAGTGAACACTGAAGCTTTCTTT.

V gene TRBV7-9 combines with J gene TRBJ2-3; D gene ambiguous. Germline loops: CDR1 SEHNR, CDR2 FQNEAQ (reference sequence). CDR3 length: 17 amino acids. With 3 bases removed from V and 4 bases from J, the gap between germline ends came to 20 bases. CDR3 DNA: TGTGCCAGCAGCTTCCCACCGGGCCTACTAAACGCAGATACGCAGTATTTT. The encoded protein is CASSFPPGLLNADTQYF.

This clonotype was counted a few times. The V gene is TRBV20-1, the J gene TRBJ2-1; 9 nucleotides match TRBD2. This CDR3 has 14 residues. The germline gives CDR1 DFQATT, CDR2 SNEGSKA (reference sequence). The junction had 5 bases not matched to a gene; V was cut back by 4 bases and J by 4 bases. The CDR3 region has the DNA TGCAGTGCTATTAGCGGGGGCACATACAATGAGCAGTTCTTC. Amino acids: CSAISGGTYNEQFF.

This clonotype came up many times. J is TRBJ2-3 and V is TRBV6-1; a possible D gene is TRBD1 (5 bases). Trimming cost V 2 bases and J 0 bases, with 12 bases left between them. Germline V gene data show CDR1 as MNHNS and CDR2 as SASEGT. CDR3 length equals 16 residues. The CDR3 coding sequence is TGTGCCAGCAGTGAACGGCGGCAGGGCAGCACAGATACGCAGTATTTT. Translation: CASSERRQGSTDTQYF.